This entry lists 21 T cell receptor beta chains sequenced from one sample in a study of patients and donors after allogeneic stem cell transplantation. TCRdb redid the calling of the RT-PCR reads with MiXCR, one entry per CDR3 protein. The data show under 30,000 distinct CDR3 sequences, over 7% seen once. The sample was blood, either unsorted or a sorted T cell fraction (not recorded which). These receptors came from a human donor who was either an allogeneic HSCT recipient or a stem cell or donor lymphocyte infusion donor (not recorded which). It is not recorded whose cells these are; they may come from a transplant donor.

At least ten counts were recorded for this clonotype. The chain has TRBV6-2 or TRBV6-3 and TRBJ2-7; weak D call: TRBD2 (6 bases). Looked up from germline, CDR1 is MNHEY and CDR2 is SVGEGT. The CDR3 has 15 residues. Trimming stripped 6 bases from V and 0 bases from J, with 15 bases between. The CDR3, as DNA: TGTGCCAGCAGAGGTACTAGCTTCCCCTCCTACGAGCAGTACTTC. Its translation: CASRGTSFPSYEQYF.

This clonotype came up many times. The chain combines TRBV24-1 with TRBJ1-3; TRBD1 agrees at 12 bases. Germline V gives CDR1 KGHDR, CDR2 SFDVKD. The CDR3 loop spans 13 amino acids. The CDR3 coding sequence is TGTGGGAACCGGGACAGGGGGCTCTACACCATATATTTT. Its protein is CGNRDRGLYTIYF.

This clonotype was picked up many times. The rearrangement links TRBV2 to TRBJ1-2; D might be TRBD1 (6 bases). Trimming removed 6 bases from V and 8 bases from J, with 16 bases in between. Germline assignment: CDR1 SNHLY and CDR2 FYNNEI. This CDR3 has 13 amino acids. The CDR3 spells CASRRDKTGGYTF. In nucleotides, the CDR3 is TGTGCCAGCAGGAGGGACAAAACGGGAGGCTACACCTTC.

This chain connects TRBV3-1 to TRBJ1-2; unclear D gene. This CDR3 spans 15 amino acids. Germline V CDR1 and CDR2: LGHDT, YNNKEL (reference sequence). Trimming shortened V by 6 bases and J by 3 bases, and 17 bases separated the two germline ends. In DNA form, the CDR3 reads TGTGCCAGCAGAAGTGGACTCGGATCCCACTATGGCTACACCTTC. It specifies CASRSGLGSHYGYTF.

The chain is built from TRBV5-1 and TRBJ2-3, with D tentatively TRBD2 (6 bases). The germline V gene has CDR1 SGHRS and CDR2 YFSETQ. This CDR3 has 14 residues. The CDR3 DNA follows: TGCATCAGCAGCGGGCGCCTCAACACAGATACGCAGTATTTT. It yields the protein CISSGRLNTDTQYF.

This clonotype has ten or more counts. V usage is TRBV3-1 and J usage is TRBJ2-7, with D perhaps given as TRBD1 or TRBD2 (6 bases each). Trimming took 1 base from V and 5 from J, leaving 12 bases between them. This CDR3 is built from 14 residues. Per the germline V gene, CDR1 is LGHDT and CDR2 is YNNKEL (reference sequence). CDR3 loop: CASSQGLGGHEQYF. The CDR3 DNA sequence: TGTGCCAGCAGCCAAGGGTTGGGGGGCCACGAGCAGTACTTC.

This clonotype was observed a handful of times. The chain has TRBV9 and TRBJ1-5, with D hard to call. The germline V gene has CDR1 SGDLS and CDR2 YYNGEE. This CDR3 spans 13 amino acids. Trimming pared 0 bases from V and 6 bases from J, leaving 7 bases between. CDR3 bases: TGTGCCAGCAGCGTAGGCTTGGGTCAGCCCCAGCATTTT. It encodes CASSVGLGQPQHF. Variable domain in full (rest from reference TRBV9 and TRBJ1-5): DSGVTQTPKHLITATGQRVTLRCSPRSGDLSVYWYQQSLDQGLQFLIQYYNGEERAKGNILERFSAQQFPDLHSELNLSSLELGDSALYFCASSVGLGQPQHFGDGTRLSIL.

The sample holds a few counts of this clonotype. The CDR3 here is CASSPKTDTQYF. CDR3 DNA sequence: TGCGCCAGCAGCCCGAAGACAGATACGCAGTATTTT. The chain joins TRBV10-2 to TRBJ2-3; no reliable D call. Germline V lookup: CDR1 WSHSY, CDR2 SAAADI. The V end was cut by 6 bases, the J end by 3 bases, with 7 bases between. CDR3 length: 12 residues.

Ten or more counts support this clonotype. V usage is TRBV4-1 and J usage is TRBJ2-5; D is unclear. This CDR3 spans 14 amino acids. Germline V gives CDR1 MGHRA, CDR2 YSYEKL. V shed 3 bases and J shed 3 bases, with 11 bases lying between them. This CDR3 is CASSQSPWEETQYF. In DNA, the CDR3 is TGCGCCAGCAGCCAGAGCCCGTGGGAAGAGACCCAGTACTTC.

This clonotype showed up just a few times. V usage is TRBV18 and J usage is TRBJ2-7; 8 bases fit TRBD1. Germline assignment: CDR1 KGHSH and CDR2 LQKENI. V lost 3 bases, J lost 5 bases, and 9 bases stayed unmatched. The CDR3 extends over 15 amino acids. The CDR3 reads CASSPWTGSQNEQYF. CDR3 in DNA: TGTGCCAGCTCACCCTGGACAGGGTCTCAGAACGAGCAGTACTTC. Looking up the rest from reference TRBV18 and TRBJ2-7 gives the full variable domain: NAGVMQNPRHLVRRRGQEARLRCSPMKGHSHVYWYRQLPEEGLKFMVYLQKENIIDESGMPKERFSAEFPKEGPSILRIQQVVRGDSAAYFCASSPWTGSQNEQYFGPGTRLTVT.

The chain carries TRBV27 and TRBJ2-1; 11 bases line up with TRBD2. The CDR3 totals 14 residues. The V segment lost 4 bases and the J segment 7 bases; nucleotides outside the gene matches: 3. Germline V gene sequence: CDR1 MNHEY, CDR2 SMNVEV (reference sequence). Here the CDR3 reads CASSYSGRGNEQFF. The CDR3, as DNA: TGTGCCAGCAGTTATAGCGGGAGGGGAAATGAGCAGTTCTTC.

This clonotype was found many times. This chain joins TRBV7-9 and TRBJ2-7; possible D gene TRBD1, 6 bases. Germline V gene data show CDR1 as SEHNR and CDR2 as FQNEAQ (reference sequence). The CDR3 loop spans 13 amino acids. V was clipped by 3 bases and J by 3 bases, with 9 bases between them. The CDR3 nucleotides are TGTGCCAGCAGCTTCAGGACAGACTACGAGCAGTACTTC. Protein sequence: CASSFRTDYEQYF.

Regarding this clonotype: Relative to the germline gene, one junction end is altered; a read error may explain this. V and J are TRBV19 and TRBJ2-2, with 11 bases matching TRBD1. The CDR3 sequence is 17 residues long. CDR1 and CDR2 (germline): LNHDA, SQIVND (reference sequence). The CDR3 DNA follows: TGTGCCAGTAGTATCTCGGCGCTTGGACAGGGGGCCGGGGAGCTTTTTTTT. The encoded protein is CASSISALGQGAGELFF.

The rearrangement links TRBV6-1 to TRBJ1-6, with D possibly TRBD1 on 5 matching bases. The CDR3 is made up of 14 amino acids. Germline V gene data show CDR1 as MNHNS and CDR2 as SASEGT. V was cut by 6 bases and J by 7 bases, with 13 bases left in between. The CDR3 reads CASRMDTGNSPLHF. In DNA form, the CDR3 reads TGTGCCAGCAGGATGGACACGGGCAATTCACCCCTCCACTTT.

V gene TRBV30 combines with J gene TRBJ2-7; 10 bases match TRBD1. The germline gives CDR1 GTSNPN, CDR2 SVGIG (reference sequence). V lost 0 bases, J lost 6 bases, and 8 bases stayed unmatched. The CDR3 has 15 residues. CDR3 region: CAWSVMGQGLLEQYF. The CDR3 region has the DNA TGTGCCTGGAGTGTAATGGGACAGGGGCTGCTCGAGCAGTACTTC.

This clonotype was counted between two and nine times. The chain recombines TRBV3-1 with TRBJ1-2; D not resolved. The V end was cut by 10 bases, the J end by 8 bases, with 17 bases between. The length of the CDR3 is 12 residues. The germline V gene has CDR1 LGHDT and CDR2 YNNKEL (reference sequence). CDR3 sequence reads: CATRRGLEGYTF. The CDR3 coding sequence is TGTGCCACCCGCCGGGGTTTGGAGGGCTACACCTTC.

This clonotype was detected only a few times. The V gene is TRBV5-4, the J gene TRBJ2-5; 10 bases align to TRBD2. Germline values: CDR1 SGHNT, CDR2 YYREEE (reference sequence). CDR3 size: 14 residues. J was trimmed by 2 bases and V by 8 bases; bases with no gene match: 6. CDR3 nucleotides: TGTGCCAGTTTTAGCGGGGGGTCTCAAGAGACCCAGTACTTC. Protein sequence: CASFSGGSQETQYF.

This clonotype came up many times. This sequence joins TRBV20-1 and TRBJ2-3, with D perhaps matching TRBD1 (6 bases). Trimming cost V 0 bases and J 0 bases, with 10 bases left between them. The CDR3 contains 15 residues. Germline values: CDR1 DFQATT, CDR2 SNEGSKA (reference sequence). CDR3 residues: CSARDWGRSTDTQYF. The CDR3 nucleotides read TGCAGTGCTAGAGATTGGGGGCGAAGCACAGATACGCAGTATTTT.

The CDR3 protein is CASSLAYQETQYF. CDR3 in DNA: TGTGCCAGCAGCTTAGCATACCAAGAGACCCAGTACTTC. This sequence joins TRBV11-2 and TRBJ2-5, with D hard to call. The CDR3 runs 13 residues. Germline values: CDR1 SGHAT, CDR2 FQNNGV. Deletions cut 1 base from V and 0 bases from J, with 3 bases between.

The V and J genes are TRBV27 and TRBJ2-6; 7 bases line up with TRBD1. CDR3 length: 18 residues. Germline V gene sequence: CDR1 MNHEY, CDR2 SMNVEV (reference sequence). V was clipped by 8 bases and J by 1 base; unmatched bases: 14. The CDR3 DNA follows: TGTGCCAGCGCTCGACAGGGTTGGGGGTTATCTGGGGCCAACGTCCTGACTTTC. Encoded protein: CASARQGWGLSGANVLTF.

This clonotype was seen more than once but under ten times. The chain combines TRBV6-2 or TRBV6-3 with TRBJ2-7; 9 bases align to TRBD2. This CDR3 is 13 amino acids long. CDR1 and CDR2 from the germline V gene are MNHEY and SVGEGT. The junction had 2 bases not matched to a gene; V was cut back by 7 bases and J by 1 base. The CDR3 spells CASKAGGSYEQYF. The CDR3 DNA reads TGTGCCAGCAAGGCGGGAGGGTCCTACGAGCAGTACTTC.